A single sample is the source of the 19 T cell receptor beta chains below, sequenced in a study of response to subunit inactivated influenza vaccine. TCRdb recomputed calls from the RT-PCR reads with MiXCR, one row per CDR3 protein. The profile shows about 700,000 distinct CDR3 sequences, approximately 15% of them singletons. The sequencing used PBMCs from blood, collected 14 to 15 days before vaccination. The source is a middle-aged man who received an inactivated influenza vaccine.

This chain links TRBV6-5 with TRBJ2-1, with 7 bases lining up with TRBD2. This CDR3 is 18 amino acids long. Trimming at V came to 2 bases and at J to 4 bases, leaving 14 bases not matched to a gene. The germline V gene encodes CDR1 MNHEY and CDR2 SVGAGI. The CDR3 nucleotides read TGTGCCAGCAGTTACGGGATGGGGGGAGCGGGAAGATACAATGAGCAGTTCTTC. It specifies CASSYGMGGAGRYNEQFF.

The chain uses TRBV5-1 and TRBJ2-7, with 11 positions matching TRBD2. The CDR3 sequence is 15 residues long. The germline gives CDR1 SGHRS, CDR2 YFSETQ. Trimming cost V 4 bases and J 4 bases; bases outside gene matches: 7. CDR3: CASSLLTSGVYEQYF. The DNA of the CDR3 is TGCGCCAGCAGCCTCCTGACTAGCGGGGTATACGAGCAGTACTTC.

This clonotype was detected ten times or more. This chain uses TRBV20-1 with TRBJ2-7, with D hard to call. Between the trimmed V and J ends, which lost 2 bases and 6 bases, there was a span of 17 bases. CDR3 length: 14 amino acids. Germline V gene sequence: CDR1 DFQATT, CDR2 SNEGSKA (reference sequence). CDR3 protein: CSARLFGPVGEQYF. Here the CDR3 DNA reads TGCAGTGCTAGACTTTTCGGGCCGGTAGGCGAGCAGTACTTC.

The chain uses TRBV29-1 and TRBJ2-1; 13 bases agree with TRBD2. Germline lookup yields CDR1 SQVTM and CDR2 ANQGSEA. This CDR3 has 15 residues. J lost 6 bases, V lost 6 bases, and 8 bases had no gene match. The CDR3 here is CSVRHGTSGVNEQFF. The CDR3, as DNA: TGCAGCGTCCGCCACGGGACTAGCGGGGTCAATGAGCAGTTCTTC.

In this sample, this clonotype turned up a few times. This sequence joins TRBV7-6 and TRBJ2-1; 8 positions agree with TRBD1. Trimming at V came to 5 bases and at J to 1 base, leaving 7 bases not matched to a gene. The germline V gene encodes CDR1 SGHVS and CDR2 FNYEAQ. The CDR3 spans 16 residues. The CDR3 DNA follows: TGTGCCAGCAGCCCCGGACAGGGCTTATCCTACAATGAGCAGTTCTTC. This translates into CASSPGQGLSYNEQFF.

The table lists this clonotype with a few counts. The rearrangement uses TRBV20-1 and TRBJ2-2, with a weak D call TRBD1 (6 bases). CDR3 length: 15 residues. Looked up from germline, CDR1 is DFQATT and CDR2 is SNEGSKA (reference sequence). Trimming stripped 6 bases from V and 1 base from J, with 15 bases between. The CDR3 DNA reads TGCAGTGCCCTATCGACAGGCCTGAACACCGGGGAGCTGTTTTTT. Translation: CSALSTGLNTGELFF.

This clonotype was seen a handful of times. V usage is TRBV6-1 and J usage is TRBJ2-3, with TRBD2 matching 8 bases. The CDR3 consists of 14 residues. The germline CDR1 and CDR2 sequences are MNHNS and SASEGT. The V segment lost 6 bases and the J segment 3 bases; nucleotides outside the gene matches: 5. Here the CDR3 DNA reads TGTGCCAGCAGACAGACTAGCGTGACAGATACGCAGTATTTT. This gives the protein CASRQTSVTDTQYF.

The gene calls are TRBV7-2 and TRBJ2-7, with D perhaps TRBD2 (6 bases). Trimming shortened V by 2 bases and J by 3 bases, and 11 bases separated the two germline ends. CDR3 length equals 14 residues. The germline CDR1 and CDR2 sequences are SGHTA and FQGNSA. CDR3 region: CASSLRGKSYEQYF. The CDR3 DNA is TGTGCCAGCAGCTTACGGGGGAAGAGCTACGAGCAGTACTTC.

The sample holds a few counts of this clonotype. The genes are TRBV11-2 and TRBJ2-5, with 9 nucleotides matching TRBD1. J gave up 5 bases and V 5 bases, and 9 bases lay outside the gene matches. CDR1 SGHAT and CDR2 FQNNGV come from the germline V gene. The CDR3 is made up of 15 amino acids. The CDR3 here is CASSTAQGARETQYF. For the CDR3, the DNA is TGTGCCAGCAGCACTGCACAGGGGGCGCGGGAGACCCAGTACTTC.

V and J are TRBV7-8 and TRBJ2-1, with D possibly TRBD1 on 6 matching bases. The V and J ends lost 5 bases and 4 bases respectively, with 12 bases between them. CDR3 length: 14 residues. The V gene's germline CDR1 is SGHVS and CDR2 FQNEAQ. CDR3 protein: CASSIRTEYNEQFF. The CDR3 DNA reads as TGTGCCAGCAGCATAAGGACAGAATACAATGAGCAGTTCTTC. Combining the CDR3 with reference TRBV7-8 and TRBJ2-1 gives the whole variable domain GAGVSQSPRYKVAKRGQDVALRCDPISGHVSLFWYQQALGQGPEFLTYFQNEAQLDKSGLPSDRFFAERPEGSVSTLKIQRTQQEDSAVYLCASSIRTEYNEQFFGPGTRLTVL.

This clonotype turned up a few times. DNA for the CDR3: TGCGCCAGCAGCTTGGGACAGGGGGCGCGTAATGAAAAACTGTTTTTT. Residues: CASSLGQGARNEKLFF. The chain couples TRBV5-1 to TRBJ1-4, with 10 bases identical to TRBD1. With 0 bases clipped from V and 4 bases from J, the junction kept 3 bases outside the gene matches. Germline CDR1 reads SGHRS; CDR2 reads YFSETQ. This CDR3 is built from 16 residues.

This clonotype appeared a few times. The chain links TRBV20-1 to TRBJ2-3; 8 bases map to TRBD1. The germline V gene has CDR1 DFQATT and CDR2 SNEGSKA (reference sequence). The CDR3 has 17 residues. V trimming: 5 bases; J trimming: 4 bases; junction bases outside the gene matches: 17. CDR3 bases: TGCAGTGCTGGGGCCAGGACAGGGCAATTAGGTGCAGATACGCAGTATTTT. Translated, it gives CSAGARTGQLGADTQYF.

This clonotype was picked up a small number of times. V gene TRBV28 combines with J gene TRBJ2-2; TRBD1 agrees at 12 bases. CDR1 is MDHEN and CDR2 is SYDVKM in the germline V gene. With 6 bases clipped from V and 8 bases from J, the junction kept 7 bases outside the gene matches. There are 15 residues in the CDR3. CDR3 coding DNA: TGTGCCAGCAGCCGCCGGGACAGGGGGCGTGGGGAGCTGTTTTTT. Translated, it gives CASSRRDRGRGELFF.

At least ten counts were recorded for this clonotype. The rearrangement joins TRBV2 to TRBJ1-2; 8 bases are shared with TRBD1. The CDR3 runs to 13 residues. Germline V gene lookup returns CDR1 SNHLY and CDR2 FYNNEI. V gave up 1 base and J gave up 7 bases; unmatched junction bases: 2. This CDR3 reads CASSEGTGTGYTF. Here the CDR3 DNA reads TGTGCCAGCAGTGAAGGGACAGGGACTGGCTACACCTTC.

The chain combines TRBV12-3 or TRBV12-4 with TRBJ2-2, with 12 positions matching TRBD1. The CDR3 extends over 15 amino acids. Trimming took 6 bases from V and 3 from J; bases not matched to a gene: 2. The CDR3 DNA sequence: TGTGCCAGCAGCGGGACAGGGGGCGACACCGGGGAGCTGTTTTTT. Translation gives CASSGTGGDTGELFF.

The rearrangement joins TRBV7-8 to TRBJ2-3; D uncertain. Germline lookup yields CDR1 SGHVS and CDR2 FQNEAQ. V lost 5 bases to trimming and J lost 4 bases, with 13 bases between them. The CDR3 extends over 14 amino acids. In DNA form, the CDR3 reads TGTGCCAGCAGCAACCAGGTTCGCGCAGATACGCAGTATTTT. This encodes CASSNQVRADTQYF. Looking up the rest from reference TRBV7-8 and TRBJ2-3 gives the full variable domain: GAGVSQSPRYKVAKRGQDVALRCDPISGHVSLFWYQQALGQGPEFLTYFQNEAQLDKSGLPSDRFFAERPEGSVSTLKIQRTQQEDSAVYLCASSNQVRADTQYFGPGTRLTVL.

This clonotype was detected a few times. The chain's CDR3 is CASSYARDPYEQYF. CDR3 DNA sequence: TGTGCCAGCAGTTACGCTAGGGACCCCTACGAGCAGTACTTC. The V call is TRBV6-2 or TRBV6-3, the J call TRBJ2-7; D is perhaps TRBD1 or TRBD2 (5 bases each). Germline CDR1 MNHEY, CDR2 SVGEGT. Trimming removed 2 bases from V and 2 bases from J, with 10 bases in between. The CDR3 covers 14 residues.

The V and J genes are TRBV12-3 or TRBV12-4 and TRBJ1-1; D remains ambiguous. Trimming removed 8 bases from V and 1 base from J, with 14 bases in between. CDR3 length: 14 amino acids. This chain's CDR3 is CASGVTSTNTEAFF. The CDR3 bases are TGTGCCAGCGGAGTGACGTCAACGAACACTGAAGCTTTCTTT.

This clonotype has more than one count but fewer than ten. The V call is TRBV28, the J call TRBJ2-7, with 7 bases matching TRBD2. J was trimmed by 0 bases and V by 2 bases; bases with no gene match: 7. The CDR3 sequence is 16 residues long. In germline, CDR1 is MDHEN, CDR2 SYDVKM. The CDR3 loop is CASSLGLRGSSYEQYF. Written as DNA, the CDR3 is TGTGCCAGCAGTTTAGGCTTGCGGGGGAGCTCCTACGAGCAGTACTTC.